In its sample, the clone carrying this T cell receptor beta chain was seen once. Germline assignment: CDR1 SGHTA and CDR2 FQGTGA. The V segment lost 6 bases and the J segment 4 bases; nucleotides outside the gene matches: 3. This CDR3 spans 14 amino acids. Assay used: immunoSEQ multiplex PCR; TCRdb lists only in-frame clones, some missing. The sample holds about 100,000 clones; 80% to 95% are singletons and the top ten take under 0.15%. This specimen belongs to a study of siplizumab effects on memory and regulatory T cells. The chain joins TRBV7-3 to TRBJ1-6; TRBD1 matches 7 bases. This sequence originates from a human donor in good health. Sample: CD4+ T cells sorted from blood. The CDR3 is CASRRDSYNSPLHF. The CDR3 DNA reads as TGTGCCAGCAGACGGGACAGTTATAATTCACCCCTCCACTTT.